These T cell receptor beta chains were read from a single sample in a study of long-term antiretroviral therapy in people with HIV. This table comes from immunoSEQ multiplex PCR, and its TCRdb copy is limited to in-frame clones, with some not included. Here the sample spans some 43,000 clones, around nine tenths being singletons. The source material was unsorted PBMCs, sampled 0.1 years before starting antiretroviral therapy. All receptors come from a woman between 50 and 59 years old with HIV. Each CDR3 is given without its conserved first and last residue. The D gene is left open where the match is weak. Part of the rows lack a size; the others show once, few, many or a class for expanded clones.

J,length,D,V,size,CDR3
TRBJ2-2,12,-,TRBV7-3,-,ASSLGAATGELF
TRBJ1-1,12,-,TRBV19,-,ASSIVWGRTEAF
TRBJ2-3,12,TRBD1,TRBV29-1,-,SAVTGQGADTQY
TRBJ2-7,11,-,TRBV14,-,ASSREASYEQY
TRBJ2-7,12,-,TRBV2,once,ASREGDLPTVQY
TRBJ1-1,14,TRBD1,TRBV7-6,-,ASSHRDRGKDTEAF
TRBJ2-2,10,TRBD2,TRBV10-3,few,ATTSGGGELF
TRBJ2-7,11,TRBD2,TRBV7-3,-,ASSPTGGFEQY
TRBJ2-3,11,TRBD2,TRBV12-5,-,TSGGARTDTQY
TRBJ1-6,11,-,TRBV6-4,-,ASSPADNSPLH
TRBJ2-2,12,-,TRBV5-1,-,ASSLGPTTGELF
TRBJ2-2,10,-,TRBV9,-,ASSVAVGELF
TRBJ1-2,14,-,TRBV27,-,ASSRNSPSGGHGYT
TRBJ1-3,15,-,TRBV5-1,-,ASSPNAWGLTGNTIY
TRBJ1-5,13,-,TRBV11-2,-,ASSLGAHSNQPQH
TRBJ1-3,13,-,TRBV5-5,few,ASSLDPFSGNTIY
TRBJ2-1,17,TRBD2,TRBV4-3,-,ASSQEASGGLSSYNEQF
TRBJ2-3,13,-,TRBV4-3,-,ASSQVVQTRATQY
TRBJ1-6,11,-,TRBV10-3,-,AISESGNSPLH
TRBJ1-2,12,-,TRBV4-1,-,ASSQDSTGVGYT
TRBJ1-1,12,-,TRBV11-2,-,ASSLKGLWAEAF
TRBJ2-1,13,TRBD2,TRBV30,-,AWSDRGGFYNEQF
TRBJ1-5,10,-,TRBV6-6,-,ASRVWNQPQH
TRBJ1-1,13,TRBD1,TRBV30,-,AWSVTGGLSTEAF
TRBJ1-5,13,TRBD1,TRBV2,once,ASSVGQVSNQPQH